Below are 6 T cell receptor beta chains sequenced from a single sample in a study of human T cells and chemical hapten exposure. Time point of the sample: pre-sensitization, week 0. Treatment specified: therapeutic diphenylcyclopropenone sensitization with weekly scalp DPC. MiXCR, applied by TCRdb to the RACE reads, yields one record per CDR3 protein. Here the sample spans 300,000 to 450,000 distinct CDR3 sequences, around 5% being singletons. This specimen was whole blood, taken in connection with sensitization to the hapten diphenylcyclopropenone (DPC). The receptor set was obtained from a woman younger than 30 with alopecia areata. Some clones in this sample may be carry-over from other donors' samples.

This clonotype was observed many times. The CDR3 DNA follows: TGTGCCAGCAGCAGTTGGGGACAGCCCCAGCATTTT. Protein product: CASSSWGQPQHF. V usage is TRBV6-5 and J usage is TRBJ1-5; no clear D gene. The CDR3 totals 12 residues. V was trimmed by 6 bases and J by 7 bases, leaving 10 bases between them. CDR1 is MNHEY, CDR2 SVGAGI, per germline.

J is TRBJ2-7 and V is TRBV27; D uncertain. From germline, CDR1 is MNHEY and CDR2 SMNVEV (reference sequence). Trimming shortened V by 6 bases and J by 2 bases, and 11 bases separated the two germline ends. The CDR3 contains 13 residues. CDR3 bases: TGTGCCAGCAGCTTCAGTGTGCCCTACGAGCAGTACTTC. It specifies CASSFSVPYEQYF.

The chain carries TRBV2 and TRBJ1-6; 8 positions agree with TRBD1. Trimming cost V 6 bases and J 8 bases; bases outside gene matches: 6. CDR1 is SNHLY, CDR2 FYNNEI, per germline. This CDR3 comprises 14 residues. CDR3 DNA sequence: TGTGCCAGCAGGGCGACAGGGGAATATTCACCCCTCCACTTT. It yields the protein CASRATGEYSPLHF.

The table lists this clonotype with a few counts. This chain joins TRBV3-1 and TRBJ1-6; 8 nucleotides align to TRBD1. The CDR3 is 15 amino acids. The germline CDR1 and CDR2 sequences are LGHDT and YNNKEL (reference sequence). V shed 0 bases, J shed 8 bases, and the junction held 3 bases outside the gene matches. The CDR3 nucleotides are TGTGCCAGCAGCCAAGAGGGACAGGATTATTCACCCCTCCACTTT. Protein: CASSQEGQDYSPLHF.

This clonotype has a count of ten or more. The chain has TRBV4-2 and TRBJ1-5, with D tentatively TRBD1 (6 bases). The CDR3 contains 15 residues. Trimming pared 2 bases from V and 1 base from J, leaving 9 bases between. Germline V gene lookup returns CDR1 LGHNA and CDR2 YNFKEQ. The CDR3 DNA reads TGTGCCAGCAGCCAACAACAGGGAAGCAATCAGCCCCAGCATTTT. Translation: CASSQQQGSNQPQHF.

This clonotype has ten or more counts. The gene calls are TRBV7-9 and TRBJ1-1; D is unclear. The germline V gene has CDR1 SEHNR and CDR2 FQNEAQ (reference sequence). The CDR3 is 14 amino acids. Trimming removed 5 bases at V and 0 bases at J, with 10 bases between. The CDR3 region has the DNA TGTGCCAGCAGCGCCTCCACCGTGAACACTGAAGCTTTCTTT. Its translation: CASSASTVNTEAFF. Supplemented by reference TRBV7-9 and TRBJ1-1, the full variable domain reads DTGVSQNPRHKITKRGQNVTFRCDPISEHNRLYWYRQTLGQGPEFLTYFQNEAQLEKSRLLSDRFSAERPKGSFSTLEIQRTEQGDSAMYLCASSASTVNTEAFFGQGTRLTVV.